The rows below give T cell receptor beta chains drawn from one sample of a study of T cell changes during pregnancy in multiple sclerosis. Assay: immunoSEQ multiplex PCR; the TCRdb copy retains only in-frame clones and omits some. Of about 38,000 clones in the sample, 90% to 95% are singletons; the top ten hold around 8.3%. The source was CD8+ T cells from peripheral blood mononuclear cells, collected in the third trimester of pregnancy. These receptor sequences come from a female donor with multiple sclerosis, enrolled in a pregnancy study. Each CDR3 is given with its conserved first and last residue. The D gene is left open where the match is weak. Rows may omit the clone size; those that give it use once, few, many or a size class.

j_gene | v_gene | d_gene | abundance | CDR3nt | CDR3aa
TRBJ1-6 | TRBV5-1 | TRBD1 | medium-sized | TGCGCCAGCAGCACATCCGGACAGGGTATGATTAATTCACCCCTCCACTTT | CASSTSGQGMINSPLHF
TRBJ2-1 | TRBV7-9 | TRBD2 | . | TGTGCCAGCAGCTTAGCTGCCGCGGGGGGCCGATACAATGAGCAGTTCTTC | CASSLAAAGGRYNEQFF
TRBJ2-7 | TRBV11-1 | TRBD1 | . | TGTGCCAGCAGCCCATTTCCCGTGGGACAGCCCTACGAGCAGTACTTC | CASSPFPVGQPYEQYF
TRBJ2-7 | TRBV6-1 | . | once | TGTGCCAGCAGTGAAGGTGGGGGCCTTACCTACGAGCAGTACTTC | CASSEGGGLTYEQYF
TRBJ2-3 | TRBV5-6 | . | . | TGTGCCAGCAGCGGAGGGTGGGGTAGCACAGATACGCAGTATTTT | CASSGGWGSTDTQYF
TRBJ2-3 | TRBV5-4 | . | . | TGTGCCAGCAGCTTGACGGGGGACGTACAAGGCACAGATACGCAGTATTTT | CASSLTGDVQGTDTQYF
TRBJ1-1 | TRBV7-9 | . | . | TGTGCCAGCAGCTTAGTAGGGGGAAATACTGAAGCTTTCTTT | CASSLVGGNTEAFF
TRBJ2-5 | TRBV5-1 | . | . | TGCGCCAGCAGCTTGGGACCCTTGGGCGCGGAGACCCAGTACTTC | CASSLGPLGAETQYF
TRBJ1-5 | TRBV4-2 | . | . | TGTGCCAGCAGCCAAGACATCAATCAGCCCCAGCATTTT | CASSQDINQPQHF
TRBJ1-5 | TRBV15 | . | . | TGTGCCACCAGCAGAGGACACTTCGGAGGAAGCAATCAGCCCCAGCATTTT | CATSRGHFGGSNQPQHF
TRBJ2-7 | TRBV9 | TRBD1 | . | TGTGCCAGCAGCGTTTGGGACAGGGGGCTCGAGCAGTACTTC | CASSVWDRGLEQYF
TRBJ2-7 | TRBV5-1 | TRBD1 | . | TGCGCCAGCAGCCCCGAGGGACAGTACCACGAGCAGTACTTC | CASSPEGQYHEQYF
TRBJ2-7 | TRBV13 | . | . | TGTGCCAGCAGCTTATGGACTTCAGGGGGGGAGCAGTACTTC | CASSLWTSGGEQYF
TRBJ2-5 | TRBV5-6 | . | . | TGTGCCAGCAGTCTGTCGGCAGGGAGGAAGACCCAGTACTTC | CASSLSAGRKTQYF
TRBJ1-2 | TRBV15 | TRBD1 | . | TGTGCCACCAGCAGGACAGGGGATAACTATGGCTACACCTTC | CATSRTGDNYGYTF
TRBJ2-7 | TRBV19 | TRBD1 | . | TGTGCCAGTAGTGCGGGACAGGGGTACGAGCAGTACTTC | CASSAGQGYEQYF
TRBJ2-7 | TRBV6-5 | . | . | TGTGCCAGCAGTTACTCTGACCCCGGCGGCTACGAGCAGTACTTC | CASSYSDPGGYEQYF
TRBJ2-2 | TRBV27 | . | . | TGTGCCAGCAGCCGTCTGCGGACGAACACCGGGGAGCTGTTTTTT | CASSRLRTNTGELFF
TRBJ1-5 | TRBV7-9 | TRBD1 | medium-sized | TGTGCCAGCAGCGGGACAGGACCGGGGACCCAGCCCCAGCATTTT | CASSGTGPGTQPQHF
TRBJ2-2 | TRBV4-1 | . | . | TGCGCCAGCAGCCAAGAACAGGGCACCGGGGAGCTGTTTTTT | CASSQEQGTGELFF
TRBJ2-3 | TRBV4-2 | TRBD2 | . | TGTGCCAGCAGCCAAGAAAGCCTCGGGGGGGGGAACACAGATACGCAGTATTTT | CASSQESLGGGNTDTQYF
TRBJ1-1 | TRBV27 | . | . | TGTGCCAGCAGTTCACGACAGCCTGAAGCTTTCTTT | CASSSRQPEAFF
TRBJ2-1 | TRBV5-1 | . | . | TGCGCCAGCAGCTTCTCCAGGGAACCTGAGCAGTTCTTC | CASSFSREPEQFF
TRBJ2-7 | TRBV4-1 | TRBD1 | . | TGCGCCAGCAGCCAAGCGTCGACAGGGACCTACGAGCAGTACTTC | CASSQASTGTYEQYF
TRBJ1-1 | TRBV4-1 | . | . | TGCGCCAGCAGCCAAGGCGGGGGGAACACTGAAGCTTTCTTT | CASSQGGGNTEAFF
TRBJ1-2 | TRBV9 | . | . | TGTGCCAGCAGCGTATTTGGGGAGACTAACTATGGCTACACCTTC | CASSVFGETNYGYTF
TRBJ1-5 | TRBV6-1 | TRBD1 | . | TGTGCCAGCAGTGACGTTCCAGGGGGTAGCAATCAGCCCCAGCATTTT | CASSDVPGGSNQPQHF
TRBJ2-5 | TRBV7-6 | TRBD1 | . | TGTGCCAGCAGCGAATCGACAGGGGGAGAGACCCAGTACTTC | CASSESTGGETQYF
TRBJ2-5 | TRBV9 | TRBD2 | once | TGTGCCAGCAGCCCAGCGGGGGGCCAAGAGACCCAGTACTTC | CASSPAGGQETQYF
TRBJ1-1 | TRBV5-1 | . | . | TGCGCCAGCAGCCCCAGGGGATACACTGAAGCTTTCTTT | CASSPRGYTEAFF
TRBJ1-1 | TRBV28 | . | once | TGTGCCAGCAGTTTAGGGGGGGCTGAAGCTTTCTTT | CASSLGGAEAFF
TRBJ2-5 | TRBV4-1 | . | . | TGCGCCAGCAGCCAAGAATTCGGAGAGACCCAGTACTTC | CASSQEFGETQYF
TRBJ2-2 | TRBV23-1 | TRBD1 | . | TGCGCCAGCAGTCAGGTCCTATCTCGGGACAGGGGGAGGATCGGGGAGCTGTTTTTT | CASSQVLSRDRGRIGELFF
TRBJ1-1 | TRBV19 | TRBD1 | few | TGTGCCAGTAGTGGGACAGAGGAAGCTTTCTTT | CASSGTEEAFF
TRBJ1-5 | TRBV15 | . | . | TGTGCCACCAGCAGAGATCTAGGCTTAGGTCAGCCCCAGCATTTT | CATSRDLGLGQPQHF
TRBJ1-1 | TRBV9 | . | . | TGTGCCAGGCTGACGGGTGAAGCTTTCTTT | CARLTGEAFF
TRBJ1-2 | TRBV9 | . | . | TGTGCCAGCAGCCCCACGCACCGGGATTCCTTC | CASSPTHRDSF
TRBJ1-1 | TRBV5-6 | . | . | TGTGCCAGCAGCTTGCAGGGTCTCACTGAAGCTTTCTTT | CASSLQGLTEAFF
TRBJ2-7 | TRBV6-5 | . | . | TGTGCCAGCAGCGAGAGTTGGGGCAACGAGCAGTACTTC | CASSESWGNEQYF
TRBJ2-7 | TRBV9 | . | . | TGTGCCAGCAGCCCGATACAGGGTCCTTCGGGATACGAGCAGTACTTC | CASSPIQGPSGYEQYF
TRBJ2-7 | TRBV7-9 | TRBD1 | . | TGTGCCAGCAGCGAACGGCCGGGACAGGGGTCCTCCGAGCAGTACTTC | CASSERPGQGSSEQYF
TRBJ2-7 | TRBV12-5 | . | . | TGTGCTAGTGGTTTCCACGTTGCCAGCTCCTACGAGCAGTACTTC | CASGFHVASSYEQYF
TRBJ2-2 | TRBV9 | . | . | TGTGCCAGCAGCGTAGAGTTGACAGGGAACACCGGGGAGCTGTTTTTT | CASSVELTGNTGELFF
TRBJ2-3 | TRBV27 | . | . | TGTGCCAGCAGCGGACAAGAGAACACAGATACGCAGTATTTT | CASSGQENTDTQYF
TRBJ1-1 | TRBV6-5 | . | once | TGTGCCAGCAGGGCAGGTCGTTCTGAAGCTTTCTTT | CASRAGRSEAFF
TRBJ1-1 | TRBV2 | . | . | TGTGCCAGCAGCCGCCGGGGAGGTGAAGCTTTCTTT | CASSRRGGEAFF
TRBJ1-1 | TRBV27 | . | . | TGTGCCAGCAGTTCAGGTCCGACGGTGAACACTGAAGCTTTCTTT | CASSSGPTVNTEAFF
TRBJ1-4 | TRBV27 | TRBD1 | . | TGTGCCAGCAGTTCCGGGACAGAGCCTAATGAAAAACTGTTTTTT | CASSSGTEPNEKLFF
TRBJ1-6 | TRBV27 | TRBD1 | . | TGTGCCAGCAGTTTGATGACAGGGGTTGTCTCACCCCTCCACTTT | CASSLMTGVVSPLHF
TRBJ2-3 | TRBV28 | TRBD1 | . | TGTGCCAGCAGTTTGTGGGGGACAGGACCCACAGATACGCAGTATTTT | CASSLWGTGPTDTQYF
TRBJ1-3 | TRBV7-8 | . | . | TGTGCCAGCAGCCATAGGGGCTCTGGAAACACCATATATTTT | CASSHRGSGNTIYF
TRBJ2-5 | TRBV7-9 | TRBD1 | . | TGTGCCAGCACCGATGACAGGGACGAAGAGACCCAGTACTTC | CASTDDRDEETQYF